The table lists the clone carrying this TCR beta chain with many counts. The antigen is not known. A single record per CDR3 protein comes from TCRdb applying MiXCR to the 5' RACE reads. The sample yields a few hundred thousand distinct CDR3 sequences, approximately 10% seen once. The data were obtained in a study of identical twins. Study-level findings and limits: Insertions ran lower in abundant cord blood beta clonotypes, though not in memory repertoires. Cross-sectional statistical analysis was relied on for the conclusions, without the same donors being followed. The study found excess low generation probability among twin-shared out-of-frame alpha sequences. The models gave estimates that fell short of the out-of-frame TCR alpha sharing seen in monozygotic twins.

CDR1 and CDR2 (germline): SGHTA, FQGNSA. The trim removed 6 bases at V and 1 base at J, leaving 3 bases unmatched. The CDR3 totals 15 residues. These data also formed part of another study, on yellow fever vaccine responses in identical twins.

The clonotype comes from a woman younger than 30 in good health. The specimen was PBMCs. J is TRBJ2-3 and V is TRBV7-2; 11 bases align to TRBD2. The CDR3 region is CASRKLAGGTDTQYF. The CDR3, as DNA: TGTGCCAGCAGAAAACTAGCGGGAGGCACAGATACGCAGTATTTT.